The rows below give T cell receptor beta chains drawn from one sample of a study of somatic mutations in cytotoxic T cells in rheumatoid arthritis. Here immunoSEQ multiplex PCR was the method, and the copy in TCRdb shows in-frame clones only, minus some. The top ten hold 8.5% to 10% of the sample, which has about 12,000 clones, 74% seen once. The sample comprised CD8+ T cells sorted from blood. The receptors shown here come from a man in his 70s in good health. Each CDR3 is given with its conserved first and last residue. The order of the fields is V gene, D gene, J gene, clone size, CDR3 protein, CDR3 DNA. The D gene is left open where the match is weak. A clone size is listed for some rows: how often the clone was seen (once, few, many), or a class if it is expanded.

v_gene: TRBV9
d_gene: -
j_gene: TRBJ2-5
abundance: -
CDR3aa: CASSVGALEETQYF
CDR3nt: TGTGCCAGCAGCGTAGGGGCGTTAGAAGAGACCCAGTACTTC

v_gene: TRBV28
d_gene: -
j_gene: TRBJ2-7
abundance: -
CDR3aa: CASAEDQKVYEQYF
CDR3nt: TGTGCCAGCGCAGAGGACCAAAAAGTCTACGAGCAGTACTTC

v_gene: TRBV5-4
d_gene: -
j_gene: TRBJ1-6
abundance: few
CDR3aa: CASSSHRPPLHF
CDR3nt: TGTGCCAGCAGCTCCCACCGGCCACCCCTCCACTTT

v_gene: TRBV27
d_gene: TRBD2
j_gene: TRBJ2-7
abundance: few
CDR3aa: CASSWTSGYEQYF
CDR3nt: TGTGCCAGCAGCTGGACTAGCGGCTACGAGCAGTACTTC

v_gene: TRBV27
d_gene: TRBD1
j_gene: TRBJ1-2
abundance: -
CDR3aa: CASSRGQGSPGGYTF
CDR3nt: TGTGCCAGCAGTCGGGGACAGGGTTCTCCAGGGGGCTACACCTTC

v_gene: TRBV7-9
d_gene: TRBD2
j_gene: TRBJ2-3
abundance: -
CDR3aa: CASSFSGEGTDTQYF
CDR3nt: TGTGCCAGCAGCTTTAGCGGGGAGGGGACAGATACGCAGTATTTT

v_gene: TRBV19
d_gene: -
j_gene: TRBJ2-3
abundance: -
CDR3aa: CASRGGGADTQYF
CDR3nt: TGTGCCAGTAGGGGAGGGGGGGCAGATACGCAGTATTTT

v_gene: TRBV6-4
d_gene: TRBD2
j_gene: TRBJ2-3
abundance: once
CDR3aa: CASSESSGSTDTQYF
CDR3nt: TGTGCCAGCAGTGAATCTAGCGGGAGCACAGATACGCAGTATTTT

v_gene: TRBV11-3
d_gene: TRBD2
j_gene: TRBJ2-1
abundance: -
CDR3aa: CASSSSYGLAEYNEQFF
CDR3nt: TGTGCCAGCAGCTCTTCCTATGGACTAGCGGAGTACAATGAGCAGTTCTTC

v_gene: TRBV7-9
d_gene: -
j_gene: TRBJ2-3
abundance: -
CDR3aa: CASSLDWTEITDTQYF
CDR3nt: TGTGCCAGCAGCCTCGATTGGACAGAAATCACAGATACGCAGTATTTT

v_gene: TRBV20-1
d_gene: -
j_gene: TRBJ2-7
abundance: -
CDR3aa: CSAGDLYEQYF
CDR3nt: TGCAGTGCGGGAGATCTCTACGAGCAGTACTTC

v_gene: TRBV6-5
d_gene: -
j_gene: TRBJ1-2
abundance: -
CDR3aa: CASSYLGDGYTF
CDR3nt: TGTGCCAGCAGTTACCTCGGAGATGGCTACACCTTC

v_gene: TRBV6-5
d_gene: -
j_gene: TRBJ1-1
abundance: few
CDR3aa: CASSYSGGTVEAFF
CDR3nt: TGTGCCAGCAGTTACTCGGGGGGGACGGTTGAAGCTTTCTTT

v_gene: TRBV5-1
d_gene: TRBD2
j_gene: TRBJ2-3
abundance: -
CDR3aa: CASSLASGGSTDTQYF
CDR3nt: TGCGCCAGCAGCTTGGCGAGCGGGGGGTCCACAGATACGCAGTATTTT

v_gene: TRBV6-1
d_gene: -
j_gene: TRBJ2-5
abundance: -
CDR3aa: CASSDFGPQETQYF
CDR3nt: TGTGCCAGCAGTGATTTTGGCCCCCAAGAGACCCAGTACTTC

v_gene: TRBV25-1
d_gene: -
j_gene: TRBJ1-1
abundance: few
CDR3aa: CASSERGFNTEAFF
CDR3nt: TGTGCCAGCAGTGAAAGGGGGTTCAACACTGAAGCTTTCTTT

v_gene: TRBV27
d_gene: -
j_gene: TRBJ2-7
abundance: -
CDR3aa: CASSLYASSTSYEQYF
CDR3nt: TGTGCCAGCAGTTTATATGCTAGCTCAACCTCCTACGAGCAGTACTTC

v_gene: TRBV29-1
d_gene: -
j_gene: TRBJ2-2
abundance: -
CDR3aa: CSVDPGHRGGELFF
CDR3nt: TGCAGCGTTGACCCCGGACACCGAGGAGGGGAGCTGTTTTTT

v_gene: TRBV6-5
d_gene: -
j_gene: TRBJ2-2
abundance: -
CDR3aa: CASSRPGPGELFF
CDR3nt: TGTGCCAGCAGCCGCCCGGGCCCCGGGGAGCTGTTTTTT

v_gene: TRBV6-5
d_gene: -
j_gene: TRBJ1-1
abundance: -
CDR3aa: CASSYTDGTNTEAFF
CDR3nt: TGTGCCAGCAGTTACACAGACGGGACTAACACTGAAGCTTTCTTT

v_gene: TRBV7-2
d_gene: TRBD1
j_gene: TRBJ1-2
abundance: -
CDR3aa: CASSQPRLTGDSAGYTF
CDR3nt: TGTGCCAGCAGCCAACCTCGGCTGACAGGGGATTCGGCTGGCTACACCTTC

v_gene: TRBV9
d_gene: TRBD2
j_gene: TRBJ2-5
abundance: -
CDR3aa: CASSSLAGGRETQYF
CDR3nt: TGTGCCAGCAGCTCCCTAGCGGGGGGGCGGGAGACCCAGTACTTC

v_gene: TRBV28
d_gene: TRBD1
j_gene: TRBJ2-7
abundance: -
CDR3aa: CASSFRGPSYEQYF
CDR3nt: TGTGCCAGCAGTTTTAGGGGGCCCTCCTACGAGCAGTACTTC

v_gene: TRBV6-6
d_gene: -
j_gene: TRBJ2-6
abundance: -
CDR3aa: CASSFLGSGANVLTF
CDR3nt: TGTGCCAGCAGTTTTTTGGGCTCTGGGGCCAACGTCCTGACTTTC

v_gene: TRBV12-2
d_gene: -
j_gene: TRBJ1-1
abundance: -
CDR3aa: CASRLRCRGLPMNTEAFF
CDR3nt: TGTGCAAGTCGCTTAAGGTGCAGGGGGCTACCTATGAACACTGAAGCTTTCTTT

v_gene: TRBV7-8
d_gene: -
j_gene: TRBJ1-2
abundance: -
CDR3aa: CASSLELYHGYTF
CDR3nt: TGTGCCAGCAGCTTAGAATTGTACCATGGCTACACCTTC

v_gene: TRBV7-2
d_gene: -
j_gene: TRBJ2-2
abundance: -
CDR3aa: CASSLNTGELFF
CDR3nt: TGTGCCAGCAGCTTAAACACCGGGGAGCTGTTTTTT

v_gene: TRBV28
d_gene: -
j_gene: TRBJ2-3
abundance: -
CDR3aa: CASSPLSGTQYF
CDR3nt: TGTGCCAGCAGTCCCCTGTCAGGTACGCAGTATTTT

v_gene: TRBV7-3
d_gene: -
j_gene: TRBJ2-3
abundance: -
CDR3aa: CASSLLVGEDTQYF
CDR3nt: TGTGCCAGCAGCTTATTGGTCGGGGAAGATACGCAGTATTTT

v_gene: TRBV15
d_gene: -
j_gene: TRBJ1-4
abundance: -
CDR3aa: CATSRELGLGEKLFF
CDR3nt: TGTGCCACCAGCAGAGAGCTGGGTTTAGGCGAAAAACTGTTTTTT

v_gene: TRBV30
d_gene: -
j_gene: TRBJ1-1
abundance: -
CDR3aa: CAWSVMGFAEAFF
CDR3nt: TGTGCCTGGAGTGTAATGGGGTTCGCTGAAGCTTTCTTT

v_gene: TRBV28
d_gene: -
j_gene: TRBJ2-1
abundance: -
CDR3aa: CASSSPWGDGYNEQFF
CDR3nt: TGTGCCAGCAGTTCCCCGTGGGGGGACGGCTACAATGAGCAGTTCTTC

v_gene: TRBV28
d_gene: TRBD1
j_gene: TRBJ2-3
abundance: -
CDR3aa: CASSLSGGSTDTQYF
CDR3nt: TGTGCCAGCAGTTTATCAGGGGGCAGCACAGATACGCAGTATTTT

v_gene: TRBV2
d_gene: -
j_gene: TRBJ1-5
abundance: once
CDR3aa: CASSMGMYSNQPQHF
CDR3nt: TGTGCCAGCAGTATGGGGATGTATAGCAATCAGCCCCAGCATTTT

v_gene: TRBV27
d_gene: TRBD2
j_gene: TRBJ2-7
abundance: medium-sized
CDR3aa: CASRLAGGSYEQYF
CDR3nt: TGTGCCAGCAGACTAGCGGGAGGGTCCTACGAGCAGTACTTC

v_gene: TRBV27
d_gene: TRBD2
j_gene: TRBJ2-1
abundance: -
CDR3aa: CASSPTSGGGNPNEQFF
CDR3nt: TGTGCCAGCAGCCCGACTAGCGGGGGGGGAAACCCCAATGAGCAGTTCTTC

v_gene: TRBV19
d_gene: -
j_gene: TRBJ2-5
abundance: -
CDR3aa: CASSIGILQGETQYF
CDR3nt: TGTGCCAGTAGTATAGGCATTCTACAAGGGGAGACCCAGTACTTC

v_gene: TRBV27
d_gene: TRBD2
j_gene: TRBJ2-7
abundance: once
CDR3aa: CASSSGTSGFYEQYF
CDR3nt: TGTGCCAGCAGTTCCGGGACTAGCGGATTCTACGAGCAGTACTTC

v_gene: TRBV7-9
d_gene: -
j_gene: TRBJ2-7
abundance: few
CDR3aa: CASSSKDFTYEQYF
CDR3nt: TGTGCCAGCAGCTCAAAGGATTTTACCTACGAGCAGTACTTC

v_gene: TRBV6-6
d_gene: -
j_gene: TRBJ2-6
abundance: -
CDR3aa: CASSYSENSGANVLTF
CDR3nt: TGTGCCAGCAGTTACTCAGAGAACTCTGGGGCCAACGTCCTGACTTTC

v_gene: TRBV7-9
d_gene: TRBD2
j_gene: TRBJ2-5
abundance: -
CDR3aa: CASSAAGAGETQYF
CDR3nt: TGTGCCAGCAGCGCAGCGGGGGCGGGGGAGACCCAGTACTTC

v_gene: TRBV7-9
d_gene: TRBD1
j_gene: TRBJ1-1
abundance: -
CDR3aa: CASSLRGTGLRNEAFF
CDR3nt: TGTGCCAGCAGCTTAAGGGGGACAGGGCTTAGGAATGAAGCTTTCTTT

v_gene: TRBV4-3
d_gene: -
j_gene: TRBJ1-2
abundance: -
CDR3aa: CASSQDVGDEIYGYTF
CDR3nt: TGCGCCAGCAGCCAAGATGTAGGGGACGAGATCTATGGCTACACCTTC

v_gene: TRBV2
d_gene: TRBD2
j_gene: TRBJ2-1
abundance: -
CDR3aa: CASRAGGSSYNEQFF
CDR3nt: TGTGCCAGCAGAGCGGGGGGGAGCTCCTACAATGAGCAGTTCTTC

v_gene: TRBV23-1
d_gene: -
j_gene: TRBJ1-2
abundance: few
CDR3aa: CASTREIGSGHGYTF
CDR3nt: TGCGCCAGCACCAGGGAGATTGGTTCGGGCCATGGCTACACCTTC

v_gene: TRBV19
d_gene: -
j_gene: TRBJ2-7
abundance: -
CDR3aa: CASSPSGVEQYF
CDR3nt: TGTGCCAGTAGTCCGTCGGGGGTCGAGCAGTACTTC

v_gene: TRBV27
d_gene: TRBD1
j_gene: TRBJ2-7
abundance: -
CDR3aa: CASSSRTGRWEQYF
CDR3nt: TGTGCCAGCAGTTCTAGGACAGGCCGCTGGGAGCAGTACTTC